This TCR beta chain was sequenced during a study of OX40 agonist ivuxolimab in advanced cancers. V lost 6 bases and J lost 5, with 19 bases in between. CDR3 length equals 16 residues. The germline V gene has CDR1 KGHSH and CDR2 LQKENI. Regarding the study as a whole: Within 6 weeks, CD4+ and CD8+ blood T cells expanded clonally at 0.1 to 3.0 mg/kg.

Sequencing used immunoSEQ multiplex PCR; TCRdb keeps in-frame clones, though not all of them. Of about 84,000 clones detected, 94% appear once; the ten largest clones hold about 11%. For this clone: The antigen remains unidentified.

V is TRBV18 and J is TRBJ2-2; D unclear. The source material was CD4+ or CD8+ T cells sorted from blood, sampled in a trial of the OX40 agonist ivuxolimab. The clonotype comes from an adult with an advanced solid tumor such as melanoma, head and neck, liver or kidney cancer. CDR3: CASSLSVGSATGELFF. CDR3 coding DNA: TGTGCCAGCTCTCTGTCTGTCGGGTCCGCAACCGGGGAGCTGTTTTTT.